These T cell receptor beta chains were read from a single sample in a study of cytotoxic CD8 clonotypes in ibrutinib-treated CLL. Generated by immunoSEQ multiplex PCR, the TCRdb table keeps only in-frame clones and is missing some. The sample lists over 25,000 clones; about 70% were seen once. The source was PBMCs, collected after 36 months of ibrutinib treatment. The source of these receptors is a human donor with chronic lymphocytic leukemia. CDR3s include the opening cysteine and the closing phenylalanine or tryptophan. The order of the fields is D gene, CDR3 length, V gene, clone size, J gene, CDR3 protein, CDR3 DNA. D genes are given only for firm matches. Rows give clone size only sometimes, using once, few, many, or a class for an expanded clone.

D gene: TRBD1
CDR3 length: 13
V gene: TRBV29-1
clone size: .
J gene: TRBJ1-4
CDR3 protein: CSVVDRGDEKLFF
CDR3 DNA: TGCAGCGTTGTGGACAGGGGGGATGAAAAACTGTTTTTT

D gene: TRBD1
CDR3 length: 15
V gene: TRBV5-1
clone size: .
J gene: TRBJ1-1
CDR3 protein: CASSDRDRSNTEAFF
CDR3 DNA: TGCGCCAGCAGCGACCGGGACAGGTCTAACACTGAAGCTTTCTTT

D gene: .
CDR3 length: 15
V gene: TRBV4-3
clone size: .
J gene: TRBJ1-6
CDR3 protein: CASSPEVTLISPLHF
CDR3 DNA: TGCGCCAGCAGCCCAGAGGTGACCCTGATTTCACCCCTCCACTTT

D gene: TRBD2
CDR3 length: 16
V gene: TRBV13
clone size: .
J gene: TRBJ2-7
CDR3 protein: CASSSPPGEYGREQYF
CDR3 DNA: TGTGCCAGCAGCTCCCCCCCGGGGGAGTACGGGAGGGAGCAGTACTTC

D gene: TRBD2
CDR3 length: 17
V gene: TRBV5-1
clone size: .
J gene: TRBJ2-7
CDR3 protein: CASSFWTSGYSSYEQYF
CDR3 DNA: TGCGCCAGCAGCTTTTGGACTAGCGGGTATAGCTCCTACGAGCAGTACTTC

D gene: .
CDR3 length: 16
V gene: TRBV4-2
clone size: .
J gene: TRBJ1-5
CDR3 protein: CASSQDQGPSNQPQHF
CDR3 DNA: TGTGCCAGCAGCCAAGATCAAGGTCCTAGCAATCAGCCCCAGCATTTT

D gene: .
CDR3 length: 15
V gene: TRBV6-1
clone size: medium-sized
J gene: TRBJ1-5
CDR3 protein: CASSRPGNSNQPQHF
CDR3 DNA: TGTGCCAGCAGTCGACCAGGGAATAGCAATCAGCCCCAGCATTTT

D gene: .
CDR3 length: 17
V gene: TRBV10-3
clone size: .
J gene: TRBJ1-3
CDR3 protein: CAISDWGRGSSGNTIYF
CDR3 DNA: TGTGCCATCAGTGATTGGGGCAGGGGTAGCTCTGGAAACACCATATATTTT

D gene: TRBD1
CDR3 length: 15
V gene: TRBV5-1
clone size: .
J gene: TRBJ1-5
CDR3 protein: CASSLSGTGDQPQHF
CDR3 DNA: TGCGCCAGCAGCTTATCCGGGACAGGGGATCAGCCCCAGCATTTT

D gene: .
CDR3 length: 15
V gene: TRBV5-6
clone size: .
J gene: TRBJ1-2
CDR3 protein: CASSLALTESYGYTF
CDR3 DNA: TGTGCCAGCAGCTTGGCTTTGACGGAGTCCTATGGCTACACCTTC

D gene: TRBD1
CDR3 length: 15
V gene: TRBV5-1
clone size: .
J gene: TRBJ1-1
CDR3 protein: CASSQPQGADTEAFF
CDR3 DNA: TGCGCCAGCAGCCAACCACAGGGGGCCGACACTGAAGCTTTCTTT